Described below is a single TCR beta chain sequence and its context. Antigen specificity is unknown. The CDR3 spans 17 residues. Trimming cost V 1 base and J 0 bases; bases outside gene matches: 7. The germline V gene has CDR1 SGHTS and CDR2 YDEGEE. The assay was immunoSEQ multiplex PCR, and TCRdb's table has in-frame clones only and misses some. The table records 75,000 to 90,000 clones, approximately 90% of them present only once. This entry comes from a study of T cell responses to AZD1222 COVID-19 vaccine. General study findings and limits: The reported proportion of spike-specific TCRs targeting unmutated variant regions was nearly half.

This TCR was sampled from an adult who received the AZD1222 COVID-19 vaccine. This chain uses TRBV5-8 with TRBJ1-3; 7 bases are shared with TRBD1. Here the sequenced sample was peripheral blood, taken 28 days after the second AZD1222 dose. CDR3 sequence: CASSLRGTGASGNTIYF. CDR3 coding DNA: TGTGCCAGCAGCTTGAGGGGAACAGGGGCCTCTGGAAACACCATATATTTT. Full variable domain (rest looked up from reference TRBV5-8 and TRBJ1-3): EAGVTQSPTHLIKTRGQQATLRCSPISGHTSVYWYQQALGLGLQFLLWYDEGEERNRGNFPPRFSGRQFPNYSSELNVNALELEDSALYLCASSLRGTGASGNTIYFGEGSWLTVV.